The entry below gives a single T cell receptor (beta chain) sequence along with its context. The germline V gene has CDR1 SGHRS and CDR2 YFSETQ. CDR3 length: 14 amino acids. V dropped 1 base and J dropped 5; count of bases not matched to a gene: 3. TCRdb independently ran MiXCR on the RT-PCR reads; one entry per CDR3 protein. The repertoire has more than 600,000 distinct CDR3 sequences, approximately 15% of them found once; the top ten carry roughly 4%. The rearrangement links TRBV5-1 to TRBJ2-1; 7 bases are a match to TRBD2. This sequence originates from a female donor in good health, serving as a healthy control. The material sequenced was memory CD4+ T cells from blood. CDR3 residues: CASSLRGVDNEQFF. For the CDR3, the DNA is TGCGCCAGCAGCTTGCGGGGGGTGGACAATGAGCAGTTCTTC.